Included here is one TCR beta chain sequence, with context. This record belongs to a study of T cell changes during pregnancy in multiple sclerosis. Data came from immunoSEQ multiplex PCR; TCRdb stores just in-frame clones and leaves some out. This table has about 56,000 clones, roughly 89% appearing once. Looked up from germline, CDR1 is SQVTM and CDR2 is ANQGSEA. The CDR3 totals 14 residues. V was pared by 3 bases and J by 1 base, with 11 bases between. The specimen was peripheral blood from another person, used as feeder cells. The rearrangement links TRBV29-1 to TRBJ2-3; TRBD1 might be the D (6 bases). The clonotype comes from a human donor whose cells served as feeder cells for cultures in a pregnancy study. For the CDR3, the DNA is TGCAGCGTTGATTCAGGGGTGGGCACAGATACGCAGTATTTT. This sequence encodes CSVDSGVGTDTQYF.